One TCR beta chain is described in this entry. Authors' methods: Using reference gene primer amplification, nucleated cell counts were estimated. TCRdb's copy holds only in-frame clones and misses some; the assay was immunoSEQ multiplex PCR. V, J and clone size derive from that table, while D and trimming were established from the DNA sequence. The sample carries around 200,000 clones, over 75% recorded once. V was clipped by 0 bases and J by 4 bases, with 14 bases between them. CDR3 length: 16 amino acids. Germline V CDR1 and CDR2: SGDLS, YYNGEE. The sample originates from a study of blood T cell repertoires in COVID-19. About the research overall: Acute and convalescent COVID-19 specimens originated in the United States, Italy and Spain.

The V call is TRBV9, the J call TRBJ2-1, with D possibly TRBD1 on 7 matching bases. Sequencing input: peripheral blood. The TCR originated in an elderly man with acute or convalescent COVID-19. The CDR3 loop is CASSVAGGAGYNEQFF. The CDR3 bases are TGTGCCAGCAGCGTAGCAGGGGGAGCGGGTTACAATGAGCAGTTCTTC.